A selection of T cell receptor beta chains follows, all from one sample in a study of cytomegalovirus exposure and HLA in healthy donors. Sequencing was performed with immunoSEQ multiplex PCR; in TCRdb, only in-frame clones are kept and a portion is missing. Among approximately 150,000 clones listed, about 91% were seen once. Sequenced: PBMCs. The source is a man in his late teens or twenties in good health and CMV-seropositive. Both conserved end residues are part of each CDR3. Clone size appears in some rows only: once, few, many, or a class for an expanded clone.

clone_size | j_call | v_call | cdr3_aa
NA | TRBJ2-5 | TRBV7-7 | CASSLGGLQETQYF
once | TRBJ2-2 | TRBV19 | CASEAGVSTGELFF
NA | TRBJ2-7 | TRBV6-1 | CASMAGGDEQYF
NA | TRBJ2-2 | TRBV7-3 | CASSLGQGVTGELFF
NA | TRBJ2-7 | TRBV7-8 | CASSPRTGTYEQYF
NA | TRBJ2-2 | TRBV30 | CAWSPTGPNTGELFF
NA | TRBJ2-2 | TRBV7-9 | CASSSNLAGGGTGELFF
NA | TRBJ2-2 | TRBV27 | CASSPTGIGRLTGELFF
NA | TRBJ1-2 | TRBV5-4 | CASAGGSYGYTF
NA | TRBJ2-4 | TRBV19 | CASSIDRGWWYF
NA | TRBJ2-2 | TRBV5-4 | CASSLERGELFF
NA | TRBJ2-3 | TRBV14 | CASSQAQGVGDTQYF
NA | TRBJ1-6 | TRBV28 | CASRYLPGGANSPLHF
NA | TRBJ2-2 | TRBV7-6 | CASSSGTGQETGELFF